Below, one T cell receptor beta chain is given with its context. Its target is not known. RNA was extracted and reverse transcribed into cDNA as the sequencing template. Sequencing used immunoSEQ multiplex PCR; TCRdb keeps in-frame clones, though not all of them. The sample has about 110,000 clones, 50% to 70% seen once. The germline CDR1 and CDR2 sequences are SGHTA and FQGNSA. CDR3 length: 14 residues. V dropped 1 base and J dropped 3 bases, with 8 bases sitting between them. This entry is derived from a study of CD8+ T cells in alopecia areata. Points from the study as a whole: Sharing of TCRs across patients appeared less clear than in mice, possibly for HLA-related reasons.

Sequencing input: NKG2D-low CD8+ T cells sorted from blood. The chain links TRBV7-2 to TRBJ2-3; D uncertain. The sequence was obtained from a human donor with alopecia areata. The CDR3 DNA is TGTGCCAGCAGCTTAGATCGTTTTACAGATACGCAGTATTTT. Residues: CASSLDRFTDTQYF.